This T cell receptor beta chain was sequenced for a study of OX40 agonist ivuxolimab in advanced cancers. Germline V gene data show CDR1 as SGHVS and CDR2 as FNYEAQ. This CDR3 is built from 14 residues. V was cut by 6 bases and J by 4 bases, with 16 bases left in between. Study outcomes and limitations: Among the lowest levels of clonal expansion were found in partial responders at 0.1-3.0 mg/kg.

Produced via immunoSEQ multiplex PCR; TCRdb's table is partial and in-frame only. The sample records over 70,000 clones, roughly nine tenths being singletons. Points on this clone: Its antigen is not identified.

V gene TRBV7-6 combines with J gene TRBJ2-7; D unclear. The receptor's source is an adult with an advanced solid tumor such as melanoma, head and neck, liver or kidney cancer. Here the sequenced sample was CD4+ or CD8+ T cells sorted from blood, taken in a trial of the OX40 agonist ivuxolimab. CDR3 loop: CASSQNQVPYEQYF. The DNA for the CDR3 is TGTGCCAGCAGTCAAAATCAAGTTCCATACGAGCAGTACTTC.